Included here is one TCR beta chain sequence, with context. This clone is classified as medium-sized (0.01 to 0.1%). Its antigen specificity is not known. Base qualities are missing; no much larger clone stands one base away. Other DNA sequences in this specimen translate into the identical CDR3. CDR1 and CDR2 (MNHEY, SVGAGI) derive from the germline V gene. V drops 2 bases and J drops 1 base, leaving 11 bases in between. Including the terminal cysteine and phenylalanine, the CDR3 comprises 16 residues. Just the 48-base CDR3 DNA is kept, in frame starting at base 1. Library prep was done by the immunoSEQ multiplex PCR assay. The multiplex PCR relied on a mix of 60 forward primers for TCR Vbeta segments and 13 reverse primers for TCR Jbeta segments. The CDR3 region of rearranged TCR beta genes was amplified from genomic DNA by a multiplex PCR assay. The Illumina HiSeq System was used to sequence the amplified TCR beta libraries as 87-base-pair reads. Per the authors' processing: A later analysis tallied roughly 80 million unique TCR beta chains across the 666 repertoires, and some 10 million of those chains were shared by two or more donors. A nearest-neighbor algorithm error-corrected the raw reads and collapsed the reads into unique sequences, merging closely related sequences to remove PCR and sequencing errors. V, D and J gene segments were assigned by aligning CDR3 sequences to IMGT reference sequences. For a sequence to be retained, at least a six-nucleotide match to both a V gene segment and a J gene segment was required. Rearrangements were called productive when the CDR3 lacked stop codons and stayed in frame with V and J; all others were non-productive. CDR3 was defined according to IMGT convention as the region running from the second conserved V-encoded cysteine to the conserved J-encoded phenylalanine. Sequences without an unambiguous match to a single V gene segment were excluded from the earlier analysis of several hundred of the donors. In an earlier analysis of 587 of the donors, a V segment was called functional when productive rearrangements were above 56.7%, and segregating when the standard deviation between donors exceeded 5%. A statistical classification framework was built to diagnose cytomegalovirus status from the catalog of TCR beta chain sequences. V and J gene assignment, in a later analysis, came from comparing TCR nucleotide sequences with IMGT/GENE-DB human TR gene sequences. Using the TCRdist pipeline, a later analysis assigned CDR3 sequences along with most-parsimonious VDJ recombination scenarios. In a later analysis, every TCR beta chain was defined by the combination of its CDR3 amino acid sequence and its V-gene family, and reads without a unique V-gene family were dropped. To address suspected cross-contamination and a sequencing artifact, a later analysis removed under 600 highly shared, low-generation-probability nucleotide sequences. For each public chain, a later analysis derived a clonal expansion index from normalized ranks of inferred template counts within each repertoire. Generation probabilities in a later analysis came from a VDJ recombination model fitted to out-of-frame rearrangements, and those results were checked against IGoR. In a later analysis, TCR-TCR, TCR-HLA and TCR-CMV co-occurrence was scored with hypergeometric tests, and a repertoire-size bias correction was applied to TCR pairs. To estimate false discovery rates, a later analysis permuted the HLA or CMV assignments 20 times. In a later analysis, co-occurring TCRs were grouped using DBSCAN, with TCRdist sequence similarity added in when clustering inside HLA-allele-positive subsets. Co-occurrence clustering excluded repertoires with fewer than 30,000 or more than 120,000 public chains, plus five with anomalous nucleotide sharing. In TCRdb, the immuneACCESS table is reduced to in-frame sequences with V and J assigned. These tables do not hold every clone; where another copy was compared, an unresolved V gene accounts for under half, and the others remain unexplained. D and trimming were read from the DNA, whereas the V and J calls and clone size are those reported in that table. In this sample the table shows about 110,000 clones, around 80% of which occur a single time. The ten most abundant clones make up around 15% of the sample.

This entry belongs to a study of cytomegalovirus exposure and HLA in healthy donors (dated by TCRdb to about 2017). About the investigation overall: According to an earlier analysis of a few hundred of the donors, 150 million to 200 million T cells yielded 90 million to 130 million unique TCR beta sequences and approximately 300 Gb of sequence data. Using immunosequencing, the study profiled T cell repertoires from fewer than 850 subjects and related those repertoires to cytomegalovirus serostatus. HLA typing included class I and class II loci at four-digit resolution. A separate validation cohort of about 110 different subjects was used in addition to the roughly 620-subject first cohort. To study patterns of TCR occurrence, a later analysis re-analyzed previously published TCR beta repertoires from around 660 donors and added high-resolution HLA genotyping. The number of typed donors differed by locus: about 629-640 for A, B, C, DRB1 and DQB1; 500 to 550 for DQA1; some 610 for DPA1; and approximately 450 for DPB1. Alongside the repertoire data, information on donor age, sex, ethnicity and CMV serostatus was compiled. Of the 350 to 400 genotyped donors, around 81% fell in the genetic ancestry cluster associated with self-reported Caucasian donors. Genome-wide SNP genotypes for about 60% of the 666 donors were used in a later genetic analysis, which treated that subset as a discovery cohort. To predict cytomegalovirus infection status, the study brought together high-throughput TCR immunosequencing, statistical association of individual TCRs with disease status, and machine learning. An early release covering about 600 HLA-typed donors comprised about 310 gigabases of sequencing data and approximately 80 million unique TCR sequences. All discovery cohort repertoires had been generated on a single sequencing platform. Across 398 genotyped donors of the cohort, an average of about 220,000 unique TCR beta nucleotide sequences per donor were sequenced, and roughly 17% of those sequences were non-productive. The aim of the study was to test whether cataloging public T cell receptors could identify signatures of past pathogen exposure. To decide whether each TCR beta V gene segment behaved as functional or pseudogenic, an earlier analysis of 587 of the donors relied on high-throughput TCR beta sequencing. The later analysis used no new phenotypic data to find candidate immune exposures, relying instead on TCR beta sequences and their occurrence across donors. Several DR-DQ haplotypes were treated as single units for association and clustering because of strong linkage in the cohort.

The cohort consisted of 600 or so healthy bone marrow donors. At the time of sampling, every cohort member was nominally healthy, though immune exposures that went unrecorded were likely present. The donor tested CMV seropositive and was one of the 289 seropositive cohort members. Every donor gave a peripheral blood sample, and the peripheral blood mononuclear cells from that sample were used for TCR beta sequencing. The Qiagen DNeasy Blood Extraction Kit was used to extract genomic DNA from the blood cell samples. Here is what the overall study found, with its caveats: Assigning TCR associations to individual alleles was difficult when HLA alleles, especially DR and DQ, strongly co-occurred. According to a later analysis, most CMV-associated TCR beta chains appeared to be HLA-restricted, and the HLA associations seemed to be driven largely by CMV exposure. In vitro tests confirmed that a few of the cytomegalovirus-associated TCR beta chains recognize cytomegalovirus antigens. A later genetic analysis reported fewer N-insertions in productive TCRs among donors in an Asian-associated ancestry cluster than the approximately 700-donor mean. A total of fewer than 200 TCR beta chains were listed by the study as associated with cytomegalovirus. The sequencing pipeline was judged likely to have produced a cluster of highly shared sequence variants as a technical artifact. Broadly in line with IMGT annotations, most TCR beta V segments showed up in productive rearrangements about 90% or about 30% of the time in an earlier analysis of several hundred of the donors. Specific HLA alleles were associated with 15,000 to 20,000 TCR beta sequences at a false discovery rate of 0.05 in a later analysis. Because counts were too low, 15 to 20 rarely observed V segments, including chromosome 9 orphons, were excluded from the earlier analysis of 587 of the donors. This cohort had only TCR beta chains sequenced, and the lack of alpha or paired-chain data limited which features could be detected. Because HLA typing was unavailable for some donors at each locus, only the typed subset was used in association tests. Across donors, most TCR sequences were observed very rarely, whereas some public TCRs were present in many individuals. Some IMGT-functional V segments, including TRBV6-2 and TRBV6-3, could not be distinguished by the 87-base-pair reads and were therefore excluded. Several of the top co-occurrence clusters appeared to be linked to parvovirus B19, influenza, CMV and Epstein-Barr virus, according to a later analysis. A further reported finding was that TCR beta sequences accurately predicted the HLA-A and HLA-B alleles for most subjects in the first cohort. V-gene and J-gene trimming of TCR beta chains was associated with a missense DCLRE1C variant in a later genetic analysis, and the association was replicated in an independent cohort. In a later analysis, HLA-associated TCR beta chains showed more clonal expansion and lower generation probabilities than non-associated chains that were equally common. The only immune exposure information available for the cohort was CMV serostatus. Sequencing depth was assumed to be roughly uniform across donors in the presence/absence analyses, though that assumption may not hold. A later analysis found that TCR association rates varied across HLA loci, with DRB1 alleles showing the most associated TCRs and HLA-C alleles the fewest. According to the authors, the approach could potentially be generalized to other disease states and immunological phenotypes. Linkage disequilibrium might explain the correlated functional status among segregating V segments, but an unknown experimental factor could not be ruled out. The classifier was reported to diagnose cytomegalovirus status with high specificity and sensitivity in both the original and validation cohorts.

This chain is built from TRBV6-5 and TRBJ2-2, with no D gene named confidently. This receptor was taken from a man aged 30-40 years in good health and CMV-seropositive. Sequenced material: PBMCs. The DNA sequence is TGTGCCAGCAGTTACGAAACAACCCAGAACACCGGGGAGCTGTTTTTT. This translates into CASSYETTQNTGELFF.